This TCR beta chain was recovered during a study of blood T cell repertoires in COVID-19. Overall study context: The United States, Italy and Spain were the sources of the acute and convalescent COVID-19 samples. T cells, B-cell-depleted T cells, or PBMCs supplied cDNA or gDNA.

The CDR3 has 12 amino acids. Germline V lookup: CDR1 MDHEN, CDR2 SYDVKM. V lost 7 bases, J lost 1 base, and 7 bases lay in between. Study processing details: Amplified reference gene primers provided the basis for estimating nucleated cell counts. The data were produced by immunoSEQ multiplex PCR, yet TCRdb's version contains in-frame clones alone and is incomplete. V and J calls and clone size come straight from that table; D and trimming were deduced from the DNA. The profile shows about 75,000 clones, 84% of them singletons. This clonotype was obtained from a woman aged 45-65 years with acute or convalescent COVID-19. The J gene is TRBJ1-2, the V gene TRBV28, with D perhaps TRBD1 (5 bases). The sequencing sample was made of peripheral blood. The CDR3: CASTDSNYGYTF. As DNA, the CDR3 is TGTGCCAGCACCGACAGTAACTATGGCTACACCTTC.